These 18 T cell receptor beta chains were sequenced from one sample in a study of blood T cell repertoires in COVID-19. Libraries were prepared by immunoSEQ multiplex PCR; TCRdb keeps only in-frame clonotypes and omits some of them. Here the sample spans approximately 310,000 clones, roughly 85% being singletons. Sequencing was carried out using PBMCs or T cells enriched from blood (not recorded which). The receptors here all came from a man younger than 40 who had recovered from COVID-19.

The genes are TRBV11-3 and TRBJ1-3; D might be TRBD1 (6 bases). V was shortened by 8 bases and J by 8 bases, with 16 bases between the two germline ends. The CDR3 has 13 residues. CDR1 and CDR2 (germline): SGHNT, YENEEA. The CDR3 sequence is CASGRAEGDTIYF. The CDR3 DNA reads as TGTGCCAGCGGCAGGGCCGAGGGGGACACCATATATTTT.

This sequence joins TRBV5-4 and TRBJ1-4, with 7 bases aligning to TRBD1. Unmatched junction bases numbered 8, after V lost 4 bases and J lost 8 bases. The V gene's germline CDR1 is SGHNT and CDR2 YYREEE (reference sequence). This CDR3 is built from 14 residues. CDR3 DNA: TGTGCCAGCAGCCCTAACAGGGGCGGGGAAAAACTGTTTTTT. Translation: CASSPNRGGEKLFF.

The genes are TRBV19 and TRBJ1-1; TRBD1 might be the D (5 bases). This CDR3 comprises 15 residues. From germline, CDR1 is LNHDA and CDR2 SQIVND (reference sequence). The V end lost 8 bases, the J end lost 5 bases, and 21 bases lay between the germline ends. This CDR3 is CASRKSPAGQTEAFF. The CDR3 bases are TGTGCCAGTCGCAAATCCCCGGCAGGGCAAACTGAAGCTTTCTTT.

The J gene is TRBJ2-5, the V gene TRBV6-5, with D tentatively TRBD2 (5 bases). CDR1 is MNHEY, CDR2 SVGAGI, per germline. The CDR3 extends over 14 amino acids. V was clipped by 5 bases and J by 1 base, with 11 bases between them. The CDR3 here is CASSRGASQETQYF. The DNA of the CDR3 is TGTGCCAGCAGTCGGGGAGCATCCCAAGAGACCCAGTACTTC.

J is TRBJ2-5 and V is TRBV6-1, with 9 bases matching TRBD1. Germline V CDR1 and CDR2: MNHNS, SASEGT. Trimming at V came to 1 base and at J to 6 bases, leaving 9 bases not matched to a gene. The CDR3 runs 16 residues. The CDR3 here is CASSEERTGAWKTQYF. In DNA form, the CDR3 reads TGTGCCAGCAGTGAAGAGCGGACAGGGGCCTGGAAGACCCAGTACTTC.

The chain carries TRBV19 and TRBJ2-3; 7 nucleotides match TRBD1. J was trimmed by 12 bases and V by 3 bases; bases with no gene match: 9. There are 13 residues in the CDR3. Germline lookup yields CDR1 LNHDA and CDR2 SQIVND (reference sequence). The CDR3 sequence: CASSIGWGQSQYF. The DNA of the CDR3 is TGTGCCAGTAGTATTGGGTGGGGACAGTCACAGTATTTT.

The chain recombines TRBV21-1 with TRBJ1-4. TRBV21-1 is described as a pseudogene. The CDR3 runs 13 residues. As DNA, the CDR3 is TGTGCCAGCAGCAAAAAGGGGGGAGGGAAACTGTTTTTT. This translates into CASSKKGGGKLFF.

CDR3 protein: CASSLVGGSSYNEQFF. Here the CDR3 DNA reads TGTGCCAGCAGCTTGGTGGGGGGGAGCTCCTACAATGAGCAGTTCTTC. This chain joins TRBV5-6 and TRBJ2-1, with 7 bases aligning to TRBD2. The CDR3 totals 16 residues. CDR1 is SGHDT and CDR2 is YYEEEE in the germline V gene. V trimming: 0 bases; J trimming: 0 bases; junction bases outside the gene matches: 3. The whole variable domain, remainder taken from reference TRBV5-6 and TRBJ2-1, is DAGVTQSPTHLIKTRGQQVTLRCSPKSGHDTVSWYQQALGQGPQFIFQYYEEEERQRGNFPDRFSGHQFPNYSSELNVNALLLGDSALYLCASSLVGGSSYNEQFFGPGTRLTVL.

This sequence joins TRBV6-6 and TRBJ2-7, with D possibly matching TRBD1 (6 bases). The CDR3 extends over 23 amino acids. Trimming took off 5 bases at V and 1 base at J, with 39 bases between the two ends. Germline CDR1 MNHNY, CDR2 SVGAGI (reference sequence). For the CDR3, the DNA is TGTGCCAGCAGTCAGAGCAGTTATGGGGCAACTCTTTCAGGGGTCCCTTCTTCCTACGAGCAGTACTTC. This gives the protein CASSQSSYGATLSGVPSSYEQYF.

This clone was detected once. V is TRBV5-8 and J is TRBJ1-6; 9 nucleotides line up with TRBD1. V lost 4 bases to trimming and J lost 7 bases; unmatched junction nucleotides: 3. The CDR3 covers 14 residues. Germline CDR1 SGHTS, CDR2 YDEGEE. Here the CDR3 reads CASSGGQGNSPLHF. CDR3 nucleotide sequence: TGTGCCAGCAGCGGAGGACAGGGGAATTCACCCCTCCACTTT.

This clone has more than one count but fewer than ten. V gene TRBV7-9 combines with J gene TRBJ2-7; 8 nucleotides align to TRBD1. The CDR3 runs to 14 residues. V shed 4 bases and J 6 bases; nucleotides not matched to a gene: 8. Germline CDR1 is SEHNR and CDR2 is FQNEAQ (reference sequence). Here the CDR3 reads CASSYPDRVSEQYF. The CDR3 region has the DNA TGTGCCAGCAGCTACCCGGACAGGGTCTCCGAGCAGTACTTC.

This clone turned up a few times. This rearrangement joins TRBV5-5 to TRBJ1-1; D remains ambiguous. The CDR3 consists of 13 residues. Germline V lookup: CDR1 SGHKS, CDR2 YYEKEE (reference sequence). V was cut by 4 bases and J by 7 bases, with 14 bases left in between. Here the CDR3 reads CASSRGGDREAFF. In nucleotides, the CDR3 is TGTGCCAGCAGCCGCGGCGGCGACCGTGAAGCTTTCTTT.

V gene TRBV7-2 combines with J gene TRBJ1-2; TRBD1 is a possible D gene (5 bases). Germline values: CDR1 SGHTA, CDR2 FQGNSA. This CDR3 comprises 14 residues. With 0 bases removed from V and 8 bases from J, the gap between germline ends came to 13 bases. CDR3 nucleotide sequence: TGTGCCAGCAGCTTAGCGCTGGGGGGTGTAGGCTACACCTTC. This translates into CASSLALGGVGYTF. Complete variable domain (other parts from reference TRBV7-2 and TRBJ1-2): GAGVSQSPSNKVTEKGKDVELRCDPISGHTALYWYRQSLGQGLEFLIYFQGNSAPDKSGLPSDRFSAERTGGSVSTLTIQRTQQEDSAVYLCASSLALGGVGYTFGSGTRLTVV.

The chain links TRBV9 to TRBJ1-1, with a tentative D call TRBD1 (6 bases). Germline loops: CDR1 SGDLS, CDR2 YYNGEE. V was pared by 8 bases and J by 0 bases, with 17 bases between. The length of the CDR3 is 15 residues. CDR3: CASREGEGVNTEAFF. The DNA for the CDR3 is TGTGCCAGTCGAGAGGGGGAGGGAGTGAACACTGAAGCTTTCTTT.

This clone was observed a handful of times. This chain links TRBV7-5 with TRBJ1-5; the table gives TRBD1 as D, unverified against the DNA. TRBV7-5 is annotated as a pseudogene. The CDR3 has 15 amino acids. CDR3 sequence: CARSPDRYSNQPQHF. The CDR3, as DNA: TGTGCCAGAAGCCCTGACAGATATAGCAATCAGCCCCAGCATTTT.

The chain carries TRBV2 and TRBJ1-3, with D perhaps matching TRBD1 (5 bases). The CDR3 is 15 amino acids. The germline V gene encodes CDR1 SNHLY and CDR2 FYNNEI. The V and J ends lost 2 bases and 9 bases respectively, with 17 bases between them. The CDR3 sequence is CASSERFGTSGTIYF. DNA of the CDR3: TGTGCCAGCAGTGAACGTTTCGGGACTTCTGGCACCATATATTTT.

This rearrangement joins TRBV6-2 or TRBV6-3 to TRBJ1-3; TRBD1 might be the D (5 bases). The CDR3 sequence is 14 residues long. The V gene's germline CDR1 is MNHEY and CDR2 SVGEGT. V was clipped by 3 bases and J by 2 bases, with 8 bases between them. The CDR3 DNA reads TGTGCCAGCAGTTATCCAGGGACTGGAAACACCATATATTTT. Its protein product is CASSYPGTGNTIYF.

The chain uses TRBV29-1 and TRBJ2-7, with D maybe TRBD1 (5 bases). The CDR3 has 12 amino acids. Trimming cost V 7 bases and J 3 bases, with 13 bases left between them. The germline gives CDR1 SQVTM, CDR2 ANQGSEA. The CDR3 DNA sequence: TGCAGCGGAGGATCCAGGGTCTACGAGCAGTACTTC. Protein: CSGGSRVYEQYF.